Listed below are T cell receptor beta chains from one sample, sequenced in a study of T cell changes during pregnancy in multiple sclerosis. TCRdb's copy holds only in-frame clones and misses some; the assay was immunoSEQ multiplex PCR. Of 35,000 to 50,000 clones listed, roughly 90% are singletons. Sequenced material: PBMCs (not recorded whether the cells were cultured). The origin of the receptors is a female donor with multiple sclerosis, enrolled in a pregnancy study. The CDR3 runs from the conserved cysteine through the conserved F or W. Each record gives: CDR3 protein, CDR3 DNA, V gene, J gene, clone size, D gene. A D gene is named only where the DNA matches it firmly. Clone size, where shown, is once, few, many, or a class for clones that have expanded.

cdr3_aa: CASSWGWEKLFF
cdr3_nt: TGTGCCAGTAGTTGGGGTTGGGAAAAACTGTTTTTT
v_call: TRBV19
j_call: TRBJ1-4
clone_size: .
d_call: .

cdr3_aa: CASSGRQTYSLYQETQYF
cdr3_nt: TGTGCCAGCAGTGGACGACAGACTTACTCTTTGTACCAAGAGACCCAGTACTTC
v_call: TRBV25-1
j_call: TRBJ2-5
clone_size: .
d_call: .

cdr3_aa: CASTTGVIAGNTGELFF
cdr3_nt: TGTGCCAGCACTACAGGGGTGATAGCGGGCAACACCGGGGAGCTGTTTTTT
v_call: TRBV27
j_call: TRBJ2-2
clone_size: few
d_call: .

cdr3_aa: CASNAGRGYEQYF
cdr3_nt: TGTGCCAGTAATGCGGGGCGCGGGTACGAGCAGTACTTC
v_call: TRBV19
j_call: TRBJ2-7
clone_size: .
d_call: .

cdr3_aa: CASMENPYNEQFF
cdr3_nt: TGTGCCAGCATGGAAAATCCATACAATGAGCAGTTCTTC
v_call: TRBV6-1
j_call: TRBJ2-1
clone_size: .
d_call: .

cdr3_aa: CASTKEELSGYTF
cdr3_nt: TGTGCCAGCACCAAAGAGGAGTTGAGTGGCTACACCTTC
v_call: TRBV9
j_call: TRBJ1-2
clone_size: .
d_call: .

cdr3_aa: CASSIEGHTEPQHF
cdr3_nt: TGTGCCAGTAGTATAGAGGGGCATACGGAGCCCCAGCATTTT
v_call: TRBV19
j_call: TRBJ1-5
clone_size: .
d_call: .

cdr3_aa: CASSPGQGQQETQYF
cdr3_nt: TGTGCCAGCAGCCCTGGACAGGGCCAACAAGAGACCCAGTACTTC
v_call: TRBV11-3
j_call: TRBJ2-5
clone_size: .
d_call: TRBD1

cdr3_aa: CASSAYPGQGFHYGYTF
cdr3_nt: TGTGCCAGCAGCGCGTACCCGGGACAGGGTTTTCACTATGGCTACACCTTC
v_call: TRBV6-4
j_call: TRBJ1-2
clone_size: .
d_call: TRBD1

cdr3_aa: CARDLKGQENYGYTF
cdr3_nt: TGTGCCAGGGACTTAAAGGGACAGGAGAACTATGGCTACACCTTC
v_call: TRBV6-4
j_call: TRBJ1-2
clone_size: .
d_call: TRBD1

cdr3_aa: CASSLGAGGTYEQYF
cdr3_nt: TGTGCCAGCAGCTTAGGGGCAGGGGGGACCTACGAGCAGTACTTC
v_call: TRBV7-9
j_call: TRBJ2-7
clone_size: .
d_call: .

cdr3_aa: CASSLIGVRTDEKLFF
cdr3_nt: TGTGCCAGCAGCTTGATAGGGGTCAGAACGGACGAAAAACTGTTTTTT
v_call: TRBV5-8
j_call: TRBJ1-4
clone_size: .
d_call: .

cdr3_aa: CASSPPVSNYGYTF
cdr3_nt: TGTGCCAGCTCACCACCGGTCAGTAACTATGGCTACACCTTC
v_call: TRBV18
j_call: TRBJ1-2
clone_size: once
d_call: .

cdr3_aa: CASSLSRGNNYGYTF
cdr3_nt: TGTGCCAGCAGCTTATCCAGGGGGAATAACTATGGCTACACCTTC
v_call: TRBV5-4
j_call: TRBJ1-2
clone_size: .
d_call: TRBD1

cdr3_aa: CASSLGQGATTGELFF
cdr3_nt: TGCGCCAGCAGCTTGGGACAGGGGGCGACCACCGGGGAGCTGTTTTTT
v_call: TRBV5-1
j_call: TRBJ2-2
clone_size: .
d_call: TRBD1

cdr3_aa: CASSKTESSYNEQFF
cdr3_nt: TGTGCCAGCAGCAAAACAGAGAGCTCCTACAATGAGCAGTTCTTC
v_call: TRBV7-8
j_call: TRBJ2-1
clone_size: once
d_call: .

cdr3_aa: CASSLGTGINEKLFF
cdr3_nt: TGTGCCAGCAGTCTCGGGACAGGGATTAATGAAAAACTGTTTTTT
v_call: TRBV28
j_call: TRBJ1-4
clone_size: .
d_call: TRBD1

cdr3_aa: CASSLRDTQYF
cdr3_nt: TGTGCCAGCTCACTTAGGGATACGCAGTATTTT
v_call: TRBV18
j_call: TRBJ2-3
clone_size: .
d_call: .

cdr3_aa: CASSNLAADTQYF
cdr3_nt: TGTGCCAGTAGTAACCTAGCGGCAGATACGCAGTATTTT
v_call: TRBV19
j_call: TRBJ2-3
clone_size: .
d_call: TRBD2

cdr3_aa: CASSGDRWSSYNEQFF
cdr3_nt: TGTGCCAGCAGCGGCGACAGATGGAGCTCCTACAATGAGCAGTTCTTC
v_call: TRBV9
j_call: TRBJ2-1
clone_size: .
d_call: .

cdr3_aa: CASSLIGREQYF
cdr3_nt: TGTGCCAGCAGTTTAATTGGGAGGGAGCAGTACTTC
v_call: TRBV27
j_call: TRBJ2-7
clone_size: .
d_call: .

cdr3_aa: CASSWGQGVGNTIYF
cdr3_nt: TGTGCCAGCAGTTGGGGACAGGGGGTTGGAAACACCATATATTTT
v_call: TRBV27
j_call: TRBJ1-3
clone_size: .
d_call: TRBD1

cdr3_aa: CASSEVSGYNEQFF
cdr3_nt: TGTGCCAGCAGTGAGGTCAGCGGTTACAATGAGCAGTTCTTC
v_call: TRBV6-1
j_call: TRBJ2-1
clone_size: once
d_call: .

cdr3_aa: CASAEGLQGTEQYF
cdr3_nt: TGCGCCAGCGCCGAGGGGCTCCAAGGGACCGAGCAGTACTTC
v_call: TRBV5-1
j_call: TRBJ2-7
clone_size: .
d_call: .

cdr3_aa: CASSQPFRARFNEQFF
cdr3_nt: TGCGCCAGCAGCCAGCCGTTCCGGGCCAGATTCAATGAGCAGTTCTTC
v_call: TRBV4-1
j_call: TRBJ2-1
clone_size: .
d_call: .

cdr3_aa: CASSASSTGYEQYF
cdr3_nt: TGTGCCAGCAGTGCTAGTTCCACCGGCTACGAGCAGTACTTC
v_call: TRBV6-1
j_call: TRBJ2-7
clone_size: .
d_call: .

cdr3_aa: CASTQYRGMRTEAFF
cdr3_nt: TGTGCCAGCACCCAGTACAGGGGAATGCGGACTGAAGCTTTCTTT
v_call: TRBV25-1
j_call: TRBJ1-1
clone_size: once
d_call: TRBD1

cdr3_aa: CASSSVQGLAGANVLTF
cdr3_nt: TGTGCCAGCAGTTCAGTTCAGGGGCTGGCTGGGGCCAACGTCCTGACTTTC
v_call: TRBV27
j_call: TRBJ2-6
clone_size: .
d_call: .

cdr3_aa: CAWSSGSYGYTF
cdr3_nt: TGTGCCTGGAGTTCTGGCAGCTATGGCTACACCTTC
v_call: TRBV30
j_call: TRBJ1-2
clone_size: .
d_call: .

cdr3_aa: CASRGIAEETQYF
cdr3_nt: TGTGCCAGCAGAGGTATAGCGGAAGAGACCCAGTACTTC
v_call: TRBV6-6
j_call: TRBJ2-5
clone_size: .
d_call: .

cdr3_aa: CANSPPDGDYEQYF
cdr3_nt: TGTGCCAACAGCCCCCCGGACGGGGACTACGAGCAGTACTTC
v_call: TRBV7-9
j_call: TRBJ2-7
clone_size: .
d_call: .

cdr3_aa: CASSGQGPNYGYTF
cdr3_nt: TGTGCCAGCAGCGGACAGGGTCCTAACTATGGCTACACCTTC
v_call: TRBV7-2
j_call: TRBJ1-2
clone_size: .
d_call: TRBD1

cdr3_aa: CASSSTRNEQYF
cdr3_nt: TGTGCCAGCAGTTCCACTAGGAACGAGCAGTACTTC
v_call: TRBV28
j_call: TRBJ2-7
clone_size: .
d_call: .

cdr3_aa: CASRGPHEQYF
cdr3_nt: TGTGCCAGCAGGGGGCCCCACGAGCAGTACTTC
v_call: TRBV28
j_call: TRBJ2-7
clone_size: few
d_call: .

cdr3_aa: CASSPGQGGNTIYF
cdr3_nt: TGCGCCAGCAGCCCGGGACAGGGAGGAAACACCATATATTTT
v_call: TRBV5-1
j_call: TRBJ1-3
clone_size: .
d_call: TRBD1

cdr3_aa: CASSLSRPVGSNQPQHF
cdr3_nt: TGTGCCAGCAGTTTATCGAGACCCGTGGGGAGCAATCAGCCCCAGCATTTT
v_call: TRBV27
j_call: TRBJ1-5
clone_size: .
d_call: .

cdr3_aa: CASSPSPRERTDTQYF
cdr3_nt: TGCGCCAGCAGCCCATCCCCCAGGGAGCGCACAGATACGCAGTATTTT
v_call: TRBV4-1
j_call: TRBJ2-3
clone_size: .
d_call: .

cdr3_aa: CASSLFTGELNSPLHF
cdr3_nt: TGTGCCAGCAGCTTATTTACCGGGGAGCTTAATTCACCCCTCCACTTT
v_call: TRBV7-3
j_call: TRBJ1-6
clone_size: .
d_call: .